This T cell receptor (beta chain) came from a study of beta chain features in type 1 diabetes. The junction had 6 bases not matched to a gene; V was cut back by 1 base and J by 5 bases. Germline CDR1 reads MDHEN; CDR2 reads SYDVKM. This CDR3 has 15 residues. Central memory, naive, regulatory and stem cell-like memory CD4+ cells were sorted by CD45RO/CCR7/CD25/CD127/CD95/CD27. A word on this clone: Its target is not known.

Broader study findings: Type 1 diabetes patients had moderately but significantly shorter TCRB CDR3s in all four CD4+ subsets.

The sequenced template was cDNA made from the entire isolated RNA. This table comes from immunoSEQ multiplex PCR, and its TCRdb copy is limited to in-frame clones, with some not included. The sample holds about 52,000 clones, 35% to 50% seen once. J is TRBJ1-1 and V is TRBV28, with 8 nucleotides matching TRBD1. Sequencing was carried out using Tregs from blood. The clonotype originates from a man aged 30 to 45 with type 1 diabetes. CDR3 sequence (DNA): TGTGCCAGCAGTTTATCAGGGGGCAGGGTAACTGAAGCTTTCTTT. Translation: CASSLSGGRVTEAFF.